The 2 T cell receptor beta chains in this list originate from one sample, sequenced in a study of OX40 agonist ivuxolimab in advanced cancers. Generated by immunoSEQ multiplex PCR, the TCRdb table keeps only in-frame clones and is missing some. The sample consists of over 90,000 clones, under 90% of them appearing once. The specimen comprised CD4+ or CD8+ T cells sorted from blood, sampled in a trial of the OX40 agonist ivuxolimab. Source of these receptors: an adult with an advanced solid tumor such as melanoma, head and neck, liver or kidney cancer.

This chain joins TRBV10-1 and TRBJ2-2, with 8 positions matching TRBD2. This CDR3 contains 15 residues. Germline CDR1 reads WNHNN; CDR2 reads SYGVQD (reference sequence). The ends lost 0 bases at V and 7 bases at J; junction bases unmatched: 4. CDR3 loop: CASSESVAGLGELFF. CDR3 coding DNA: TGCGCCAGCAGTGAGTCGGTAGCGGGACTCGGGGAGCTGTTTTTT.

The chain links TRBV5-1 to TRBJ2-3; 7 bases are shared with TRBD1. Trimming took 4 bases from V and 3 from J; bases not matched to a gene: 14. CDR3 length equals 17 residues. Per germline, CDR1 SGHRS and CDR2 YFSETQ. The CDR3 is CASSALTGVGITDTQYF. The DNA of the CDR3 is TGCGCCAGCAGCGCCTTAACAGGGGTCGGAATAACAGATACGCAGTATTTT.